One T cell receptor beta chain is described in this entry. Its specificity is not known. These data belong to a study of prognosis after radiotherapy for stage I lung cancer. Study-wide background: Patients received 3 to 5 SBRT fractions with a biologically effective dose of at least 100 Gy. Study-level points and caveats: The number of unique TCR clones went down after stereotactic body radiation therapy, with a median of around 10,000 versus 6,900.

Two-round multiplex PCR, the amplification method, yielded TCR beta CDR3 from genomic DNA. Primers were specific to each TRBV and TRBJ gene in first-round PCR. One entry per CDR3 protein, called by TCRdb with MiXCR from the multiplex PCR reads. Among around 20,000 distinct CDR3 sequences, around 52% were seen once, and the ten largest hold roughly 26%. The sample was PBMCs, taken before or after stereotactic body radiation therapy (not recorded which). The sequence derives from a donor aged 50 or older with non-small cell lung cancer.

The CDR3 loop is CASSPLAPNEQFF. CDR3 bases: TGTGCCAGCTCACCTTTAGCGCCCAATGAGCAGTTCTTC. V and J are TRBV18 and TRBJ2-1, with D tentatively TRBD2 (5 bases). V was shortened by 3 bases and J by 6 bases, with 9 bases between the two germline ends. CDR1 is KGHSH, CDR2 LQKENI, per germline. This CDR3 contains 13 residues.